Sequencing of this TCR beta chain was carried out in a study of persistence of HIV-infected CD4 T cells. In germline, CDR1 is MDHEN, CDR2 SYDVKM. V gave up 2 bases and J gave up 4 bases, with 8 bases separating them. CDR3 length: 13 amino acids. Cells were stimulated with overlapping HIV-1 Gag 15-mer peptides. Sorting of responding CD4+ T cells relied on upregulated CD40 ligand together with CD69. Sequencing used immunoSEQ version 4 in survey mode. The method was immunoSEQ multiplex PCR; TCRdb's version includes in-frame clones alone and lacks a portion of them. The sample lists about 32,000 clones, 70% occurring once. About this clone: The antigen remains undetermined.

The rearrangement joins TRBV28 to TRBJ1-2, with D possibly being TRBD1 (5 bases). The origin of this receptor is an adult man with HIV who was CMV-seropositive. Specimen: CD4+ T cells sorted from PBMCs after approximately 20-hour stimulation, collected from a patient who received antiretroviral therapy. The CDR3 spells CASSLTGGYGYTF. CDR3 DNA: TGTGCCAGCAGTTTAACCGGGGGCTATGGCTACACCTTC.